The 30 T cell receptor beta chains reported below all come from one sample, sequenced in a study of OX40 agonist ivuxolimab in advanced cancers. Sequenced by immunoSEQ multiplex PCR; TCRdb stores in-frame clones only, minus some. This sample yields just over 60,000 clones, of which approximately 90% are seen a single time; 12% belongs to the top ten. The sample in question was CD4+ or CD8+ T cells sorted from blood, obtained in a trial of the OX40 agonist ivuxolimab. The origin of the receptors is an adult with an advanced solid tumor such as melanoma, head and neck, liver or kidney cancer.

The CDR3: CASSLRGLSYEQYF. CDR3 nucleotides: TGTGCCAGCAGTTTAAGGGGACTCAGCTACGAGCAGTACTTC. The chain joins TRBV28 to TRBJ2-7; D is possibly TRBD2 (6 bases). Trimming shortened V by 2 bases and J by 3 bases, and 11 bases separated the two germline ends. Per germline, CDR1 MDHEN and CDR2 SYDVKM. The CDR3 has 14 residues.

J is TRBJ2-3 and V is TRBV19, with D possibly being TRBD2 (6 bases). Germline CDR1 is LNHDA and CDR2 is SQIVND (reference sequence). V dropped 1 base and J dropped 4 bases, with 12 bases sitting between them. This CDR3 spans 15 amino acids. The CDR3 is CASSIAGVGSDTQYF. CDR3 DNA: TGTGCCAGTAGTATAGCGGGAGTCGGCTCAGATACGCAGTATTTT. Using reference TRBV19 and TRBJ2-3 for the parts outside the CDR3, the full variable domain is DGGITQSPKYLFRKEGQNVTLSCEQNLNHDAMYWYRQDPGQGLRLIYYSQIVNDFQKGDIAEGYSVSREKKESFPLTVTSAQKNPTAFYLCASSIAGVGSDTQYFGPGTRLTVL.

The rearrangement joins TRBV7-9 to TRBJ2-5; TRBD1 aligns across 7 bases. Germline values: CDR1 SEHNR, CDR2 FQNEAQ (reference sequence). The CDR3 is 16 residues long. After removal of 5 bases from V and 3 bases from J, the junction contained 12 bases not matched to a gene. CDR3 sequence: CASSKRQGQREETQYF. The CDR3 DNA follows: TGTGCCAGCAGCAAAAGACAGGGCCAGAGAGAAGAGACCCAGTACTTC.

This clone has only one observation. The J gene is TRBJ2-7, the V gene TRBV19; D unresolved. CDR3 size: 13 residues. Trimming pared 3 bases from V and 3 bases from J, leaving 9 bases between. Germline V CDR1 and CDR2: LNHDA, SQIVND (reference sequence). This chain's CDR3 is CASSMIGFYEQYF. The CDR3 DNA is TGTGCCAGTAGTATGATCGGTTTCTACGAGCAGTACTTC.

This clone was picked up one time. The chain has TRBV5-1 and TRBJ2-1, with 8 nucleotides matching TRBD1. V trimming: 1 base; J trimming: 7 bases; junction bases outside the gene matches: 7. Germline CDR1 reads SGHRS; CDR2 reads YFSETQ. This CDR3 spans 15 amino acids. The CDR3 nucleotides read TGCGCCAGCAGCTTGAACGGACAGGGTGGAAATGAGCAGTTCTTC. Translated, it gives CASSLNGQGGNEQFF.

This clone turned up a few times. The chain carries TRBV4-1 and TRBJ2-3; no definite D call. This CDR3 comprises 16 residues. Germline-derived CDR1 and CDR2 are MGHRA and YSYEKL. Trimming pared 4 bases from V and 3 bases from J, leaving 17 bases between. In DNA form, the CDR3 reads TGCGCCAGCAGCCCCCCTTCTAGAGGAGTAACAGATACGCAGTATTTT. It codes for CASSPPSRGVTDTQYF.

CDR3 nucleotides: TGTGCCAGCAGTTTCGACGGCGACAATCAGCCCCAGCATTTT. This sequence encodes CASSFDGDNQPQHF. The chain employs TRBV27 and TRBJ1-5; D remains unclear. The CDR3 has 14 residues. CDR1 and CDR2 from the germline V gene are MNHEY and SMNVEV (reference sequence). V was cut by 3 bases and J by 3 bases, with 9 bases left in between.

The CDR3: CASGLTTGLSGANVLTF. The CDR3 nucleotides read TGTGCTAGTGGTTTGACCACAGGGCTGTCTGGGGCCAACGTCCTGACTTTC. The rearrangement joins TRBV12-5 to TRBJ2-6, with D perhaps matching TRBD1 (6 bases). The V and J ends lost 2 bases and 1 base respectively, with 12 bases between them. The germline gives CDR1 LGHNT, CDR2 FRNRAP. This CDR3 region has 17 residues.

The J gene is TRBJ2-2, the V gene TRBV6-1, with 8 bases aligning to TRBD2. CDR3 size: 13 residues. Unmatched junction bases numbered 4, after V lost 7 bases and J lost 6 bases. Germline CDR1 reads MNHNS; CDR2 reads SASEGT. DNA of the CDR3: TGTGCCAGCAAGGGACTAGTTGCCGGGGAGCTGTTTTTT. This translates into CASKGLVAGELFF.

The gene calls are TRBV4-1 and TRBJ2-7; TRBD1 or TRBD2 may be the D gene (5 bases each). Germline V lookup: CDR1 MGHRA, CDR2 YSYEKL. The CDR3 is made up of 15 amino acids. Trimming pared 4 bases from V and 3 bases from J, leaving 16 bases between. CDR3 bases: TGCGCCAGCAGCCTGGATTGGGGGTCTGGCTACGAGCAGTACTTC. It translates to CASSLDWGSGYEQYF.

V usage is TRBV27 and J usage is TRBJ2-3; D may be TRBD1 (5 bases). The germline V gene has CDR1 MNHEY and CDR2 SMNVEV (reference sequence). CDR3 size: 14 residues. V was shortened by 4 bases and J by 1 base, with 9 bases between the two germline ends. The CDR3, as DNA: TGTGCCAGCAGTTCTCTCAGGGGCACAGATACGCAGTATTTT. Amino acid sequence: CASSSLRGTDTQYF.

This clone was seen just once. This chain links TRBV7-8 with TRBJ2-1; weak D call: TRBD1 (5 bases). Germline lookup yields CDR1 SGHVS and CDR2 FQNEAQ. Trimming removed 4 bases at V and 0 bases at J, with 22 bases between. The CDR3 loop spans 19 amino acids. CDR3 in amino acids: CASSSRYIIGASSYNEQFF. The CDR3 DNA follows: TGTGCCAGCAGCTCCCGCTACATCATTGGGGCGAGCTCCTACAATGAGCAGTTCTTC. Combining the CDR3 with reference TRBV7-8 and TRBJ2-1 gives the whole variable domain GAGVSQSPRYKVAKRGQDVALRCDPISGHVSLFWYQQALGQGPEFLTYFQNEAQLDKSGLPSDRFFAERPEGSVSTLKIQRTQQEDSAVYLCASSSRYIIGASSYNEQFFGPGTRLTVL.

This clone appeared once. The rearrangement uses TRBV5-5 and TRBJ1-5; no clear D. V lost 0 bases, J lost 6 bases, and 10 bases lay in between. Germline assignment: CDR1 SGHKS and CDR2 YYEKEE (reference sequence). The CDR3 is 14 amino acids. Here the CDR3 DNA reads TGTGCCAGCAGCTTGGCGGCGGGATCTCAGCCCCAGCATTTT. As protein: CASSLAAGSQPQHF. Combining the CDR3 with reference TRBV5-5 and TRBJ1-5 gives the whole variable domain DAGVTQSPTHLIKTRGQQVTLRCSPISGHKSVSWYQQVLGQGPQFIFQYYEKEERGRGNFPDRFSARQFPNYSSELNVNALLLGDSALYLCASSLAAGSQPQHFGDGTRLSIL.

The J gene is TRBJ2-3, the V gene TRBV7-6; TRBD1 matches at 9 bases. The CDR3 has 18 amino acids. Germline trimming cut 5 bases from V and 2 bases from J; bases unmatched to any gene: 14. Germline V lookup: CDR1 SGHVS, CDR2 FNYEAQ. CDR3 loop: CASSGRITGQGDTDTQYF. The CDR3 bases are TGTGCCAGCAGCGGGAGGATTACGGGACAGGGCGACACAGATACGCAGTATTTT.

This chain uses TRBV19 with TRBJ1-2; no clear D gene. Germline-derived CDR1 and CDR2 are LNHDA and SQIVND (reference sequence). This CDR3 has 15 residues. Between the trimmed V and J ends, which lost 6 bases and 2 bases, there was a span of 16 bases. The CDR3 is CASSGEQLPNYGYTF. Here the CDR3 DNA reads TGTGCCAGTAGCGGGGAGCAGCTACCAAACTATGGCTACACCTTC.

The rearrangement uses TRBV6-1 and TRBJ2-1; TRBD2 aligns across 7 bases. The CDR3 totals 14 residues. Trimming took 6 bases from V and 1 from J; bases not matched to a gene: 3. Germline V gives CDR1 MNHNS, CDR2 SASEGT. The CDR3 nucleotides read TGTGCCAGCAGCTGGCGGGGGTCCTACAATGAGCAGTTCTTC. Its protein is CASSWRGSYNEQFF.

The chain employs TRBV27 and TRBJ2-1, with TRBD2 identical over 10 bases. The CDR3 runs to 15 residues. After removal of 5 bases from V and 9 bases from J, the junction contained 10 bases not matched to a gene. Germline values: CDR1 MNHEY, CDR2 SMNVEV (reference sequence). The CDR3 nucleotides read TGTGCCAGCAGTCCTACCACTAGCGGGATGAGTGAGCAGTTCTTC. Amino acid sequence: CASSPTTSGMSEQFF.

The V gene is TRBV27, the J gene TRBJ2-5; D uncertain. CDR3 size: 12 residues. The V and J ends lost 5 bases and 8 bases respectively, with 12 bases between them. Germline-derived CDR1 and CDR2 are MNHEY and SMNVEV (reference sequence). The CDR3 DNA follows: TGTGCCAGCAGTCCGTCGATTGGTACCCAGTACTTC. Its translation: CASSPSIGTQYF.

A note on this clone: The junction departs from the called germline gene at one end, perhaps through a read error. The CDR3 reads CASSQRGTPEGANF. CDR3 nucleotides: TGCGCCAGCAGTCAAAGGGGGACCCCCGAAGGGGCCAACTTC. The chain uses TRBV23-1 and TRBJ1-2; perhaps TRBD1 as D (6 bases). TRBV23-1 is reported as an ORF; its role is uncertain. This CDR3 has 14 amino acids.

The rearrangement links TRBV28 to TRBJ2-5; D unresolved. The J call is in doubt because the DNA end fits TRBJ2-7 better. Germline-derived CDR1 and CDR2 are MDHEN and SYDVKM. The CDR3 has 14 amino acids. DNA of the CDR3: TGTGCCAGCAGTTTTGGTAGAGGAACCTACGAGCAGTACTTC. Translated, it gives CASSFGRGTYEQYF.

The chain combines TRBV15 with TRBJ2-1; 10 bases align to TRBD2. Germline V lookup: CDR1 LNHNV, CDR2 YYDKDF (reference sequence). The CDR3 runs to 16 residues. Trimming at V came to 2 bases and at J to 3 bases, leaving 4 bases not matched to a gene. The CDR3 DNA sequence: TGTGCCACCAGCAGACCTATAGCGGGAGGCTACAATGAGCAGTTCTTC. This translates into CATSRPIAGGYNEQFF.

The chain is built from TRBV27 and TRBJ2-7; 7 positions match TRBD2. The V and J ends lost 0 bases and 6 bases, in that order; junction bases with no gene match: 8. The CDR3 is made up of 15 amino acids. CDR1 and CDR2 (germline): MNHEY, SMNVEV (reference sequence). CDR3 in amino acids: CASSLSAGLLREQYF. CDR3 DNA: TGTGCCAGCAGTTTATCGGCGGGACTACTACGCGAGCAGTACTTC.

This sequence joins TRBV5-1 and TRBJ2-2; 11 positions agree with TRBD2. The CDR3 extends over 15 amino acids. Per the germline V gene, CDR1 is SGHRS and CDR2 is YFSETQ. With 4 bases clipped from V and 4 bases from J, the junction kept 3 bases outside the gene matches. The DNA for the CDR3 is TGCGCCAGCAGCGTAACTAGCGGGGGCACCGGGGAGCTGTTTTTT. Its translation is CASSVTSGGTGELFF.

The chain combines TRBV5-4 with TRBJ1-2; D might be TRBD1 (6 bases). The germline gives CDR1 SGHNT, CDR2 YYREEE (reference sequence). The V and J ends lost 1 base and 6 bases respectively, with 13 bases between them. The CDR3 consists of 14 residues. The CDR3 region is CASSLRTGLDGYTF. In DNA form, the CDR3 reads TGTGCCAGCAGCTTGAGAACAGGGTTAGATGGCTACACCTTC.

V gene TRBV27 combines with J gene TRBJ2-1, with TRBD1 as a possible D gene (6 bases). Germline CDR1 MNHEY, CDR2 SMNVEV (reference sequence). The CDR3 covers 13 residues. Trimming took 6 bases from V and 6 from J, leaving 12 bases between them. This CDR3 is CASSLRTVNEQFF. CDR3 bases: TGTGCCAGCAGCCTCAGGACAGTCAATGAGCAGTTCTTC.

Concerning this clone itself: At one of its ends the junction is not consistent with the germline gene, which may arise from a read error. Other DNA sequences from this sample encode an identical CDR3 as well. V gene TRBV5-6 combines with J gene TRBJ2-1; TRBD1 agrees at 7 bases. CDR3 length: 16 residues. From germline, CDR1 is SGHDT and CDR2 YYEEEE. DNA of the CDR3: TGTGCCAGCAGCTTCCACCCCGGGACAGACTACAATGAGCAATTCTTC. Translated: CASSFHPGTDYNEQFF. Variable domain in full (rest from reference TRBV5-6 and TRBJ2-1): DAGVTQSPTHLIKTRGQQVTLRCSPKSGHDTVSWYQQALGQGPQFIFQYYEEEERQRGNFPDRFSGHQFPNYSSELNVNALLLGDSALYLCASSFHPGTDYNEQFFGPGTRLTVL.

The chain joins TRBV7-9 to TRBJ1-4, with D possibly TRBD1 on 5 matching bases. Trimming took off 8 bases at V and 8 bases at J, with 18 bases between the two ends. This CDR3 has 14 residues. Germline CDR1 and CDR2: SEHNR and FQNEAQ (reference sequence). CDR3 nucleotide sequence: TGTGCCAGCGAGGGTGTGAGGAGGGGAGAAAAACTGTTTTTT. It is translated as CASEGVRRGEKLFF.

The chain employs TRBV5-4 and TRBJ2-7; TRBD1 matches at 9 bases. The trim removed 4 bases at V and 4 bases at J, leaving 12 bases unmatched. This CDR3 spans 16 amino acids. Germline V gene lookup returns CDR1 SGHNT and CDR2 YYREEE (reference sequence). CDR3: CASSPRAGTGRYEQYF. The CDR3, as DNA: TGTGCCAGCAGCCCAAGGGCCGGGACAGGGAGATACGAGCAGTACTTC.

The chain recombines TRBV20-1 with TRBJ1-1; D ambiguous. The CDR3 spans 11 residues. Germline V gene sequence: CDR1 DFQATT, CDR2 SNEGSKA (reference sequence). V lost 8 bases to trimming and J lost 0 bases, with 7 bases between them. CDR3 protein: CSPELNTEAFF. The CDR3 DNA reads as TGCAGTCCAGAGTTGAACACTGAAGCTTTCTTT.

V gene TRBV19 combines with J gene TRBJ1-4; weak D call: TRBD1 (5 bases). Trimming removed 4 bases at V and 8 bases at J, with 20 bases between. Per the germline V gene, CDR1 is LNHDA and CDR2 is SQIVND (reference sequence). The length of the CDR3 is 16 residues. The CDR3 bases are TGTGCCAGTAGTAATAAGGCGGGACGAGGAAAAGAAAAACTGTTTTTT. Translation gives CASSNKAGRGKEKLFF.